This TCR beta chain was sequenced during a study of tissue T cells after allogeneic stem cell transplantation. Across the study: Graft-versus-host disease patients received grafts, four unmodified and three CD34-selected to deplete T cells.

Adult allogeneic hematopoietic cell transplant recipients with steroid-refractory graft-versus-host disease were prospectively enrolled for research autopsy. In the case of this clone: Its specificity is unknown.

CDR3 length: 12 amino acids. Trimming took 5 bases from V and 7 from J, leaving 11 bases between them. The germline V gene has CDR1 SGHTA and CDR2 FQGNSA. The assay was immunoSEQ multiplex PCR, and TCRdb's table has in-frame clones only and misses some. The table includes around 2,700 clones, approximately 67% detected once. Study-wide results and caveats: The study did not identify alloreactive or antigen-specific tissue TCRs, and some clones might be persisting host cells.

This receptor was taken from a male patient at least 60 years old with steroid-refractory graft-versus-host disease after an allogeneic stem cell transplant. The graft donor may account for some of the T cells. The gene calls are TRBV7-2 and TRBJ2-5; no clear D. The sequenced sample was ascending colon tissue, obtained at autopsy. The CDR3 sequence: CASSDVAGTQYF. DNA of the CDR3: TGTGCCAGCAGCGACGTGGCCGGGACCCAGTACTTC.